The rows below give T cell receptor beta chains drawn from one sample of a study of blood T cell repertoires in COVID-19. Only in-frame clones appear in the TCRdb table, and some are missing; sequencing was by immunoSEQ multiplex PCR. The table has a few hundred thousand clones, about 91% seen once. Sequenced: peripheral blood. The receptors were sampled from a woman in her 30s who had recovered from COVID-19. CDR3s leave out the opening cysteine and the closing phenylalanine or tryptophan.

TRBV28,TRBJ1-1,ASSLQGHTEAF
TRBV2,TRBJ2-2,ASSGTGVGELF
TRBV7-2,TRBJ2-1,ASSLLAGYSEQF
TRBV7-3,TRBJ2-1,ASSLSGGAYNEQF
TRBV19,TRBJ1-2,ASSIDLYGYT
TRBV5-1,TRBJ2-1,ASSSTGVSSYNEQF
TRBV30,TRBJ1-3,AWSGGSGSTIY
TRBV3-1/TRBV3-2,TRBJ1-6,ASSQSYSPLH
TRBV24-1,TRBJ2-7,ATSQGTAGSYEQY
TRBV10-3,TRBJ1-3,AIEGSGNTIY
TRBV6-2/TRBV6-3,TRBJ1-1,ASSYPTGMNTEAF
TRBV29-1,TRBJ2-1,SVAQPSNEQF
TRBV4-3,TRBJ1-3,ASSQLSGVPGNTIY
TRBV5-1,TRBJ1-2,ASSLERGNYGYT
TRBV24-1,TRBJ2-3,ATSDRLAGSTDTQY
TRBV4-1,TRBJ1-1,ASSQGGVFGYTEAF
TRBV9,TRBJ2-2,ASTGDTGELF
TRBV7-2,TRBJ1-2,ASSWGQGGGYT
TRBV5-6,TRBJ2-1,ASGPGLALSYNEQF
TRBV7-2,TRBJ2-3,ASSPHRGTDTQY
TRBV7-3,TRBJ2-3,ASSLKGASTDTQY
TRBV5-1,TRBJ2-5,ASGHPFEETQY
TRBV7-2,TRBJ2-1,ASSLLAGGQQF
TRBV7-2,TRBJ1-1,ASSLDRGGTEAF